This T cell receptor (beta chain) was recorded in a study of blood T cell repertoires in COVID-19. Study as a whole: Samples taken during acute and convalescent COVID-19 were collected in the United States, Italy and Spain. PBMCs, B-cell-depleted T cells, or T cells provided the cDNA or gDNA that made up the material.

Original handling: Quantification of nucleated cells was approximated via reference gene primer amplification. Using immunoSEQ multiplex PCR, the repertoire was profiled, and TCRdb retains in-frame clones only, with some absent. That table furnishes V, J and clone size, whereas the DNA furnished D and trimming. The data show about 54,000 clones, about 87% seen once. Per the germline V gene, CDR1 is SGHTA and CDR2 is FQGNSA. CDR3 length: 15 residues. V shed 5 bases and J 6 bases; nucleotides not matched to a gene: 6. Material for sequencing was peripheral blood. The clonotype comes from a human donor in a cohort sampled during active COVID-19. This rearrangement joins TRBV7-2 to TRBJ2-1, with 11 positions matching TRBD1. The CDR3 DNA reads TGTGCCAGCAGCCGTGGACAGGGGGCGTTCAATGAGCAGTTCTTC. Its protein product is CASSRGQGAFNEQFF.